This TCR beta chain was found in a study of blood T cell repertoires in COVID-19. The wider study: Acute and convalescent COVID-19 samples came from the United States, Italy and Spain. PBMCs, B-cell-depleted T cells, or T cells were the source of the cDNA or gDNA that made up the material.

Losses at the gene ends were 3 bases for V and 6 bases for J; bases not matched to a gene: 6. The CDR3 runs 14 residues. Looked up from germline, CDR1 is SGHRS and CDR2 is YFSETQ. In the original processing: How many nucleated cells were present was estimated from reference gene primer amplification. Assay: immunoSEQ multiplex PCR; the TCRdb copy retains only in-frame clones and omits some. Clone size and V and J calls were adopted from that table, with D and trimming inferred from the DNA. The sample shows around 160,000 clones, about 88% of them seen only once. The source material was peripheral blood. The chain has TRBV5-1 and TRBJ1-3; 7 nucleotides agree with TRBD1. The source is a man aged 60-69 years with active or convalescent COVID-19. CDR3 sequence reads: CASSSGGTENTIYF. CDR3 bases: TGCGCCAGCAGCTCTGGGGGGACAGAAAACACCATATATTTT.